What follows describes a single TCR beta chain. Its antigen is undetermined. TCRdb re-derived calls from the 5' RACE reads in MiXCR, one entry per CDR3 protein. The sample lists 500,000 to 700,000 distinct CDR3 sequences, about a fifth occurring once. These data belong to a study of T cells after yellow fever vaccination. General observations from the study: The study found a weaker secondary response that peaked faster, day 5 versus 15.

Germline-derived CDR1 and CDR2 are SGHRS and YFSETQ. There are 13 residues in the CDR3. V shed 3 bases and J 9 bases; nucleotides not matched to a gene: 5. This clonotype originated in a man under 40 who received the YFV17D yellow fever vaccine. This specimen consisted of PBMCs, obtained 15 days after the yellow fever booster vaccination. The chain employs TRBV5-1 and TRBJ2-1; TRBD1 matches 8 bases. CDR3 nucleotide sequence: TGCGCCAGCAGCTGGGGGACAGGTAGTGAGCAGTTCTTC. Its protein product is CASSWGTGSEQFF.